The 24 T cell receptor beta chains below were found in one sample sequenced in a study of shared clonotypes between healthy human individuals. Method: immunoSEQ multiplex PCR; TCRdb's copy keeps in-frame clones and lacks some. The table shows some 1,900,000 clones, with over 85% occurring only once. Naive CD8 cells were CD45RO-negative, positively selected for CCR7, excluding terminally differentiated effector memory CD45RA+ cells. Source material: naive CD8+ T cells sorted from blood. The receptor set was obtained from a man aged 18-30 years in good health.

CDR3 DNA sequence: TGTGCCAGCAGTGAAAAAAAGGGGGTTGGGGGATCGAACACCGGGGAGCTGTTTTTT. It specifies CASSEKKGVGGSNTGELFF. V gene TRBV6-1 combines with J gene TRBJ2-2, with D perhaps matching TRBD1 (6 bases). The V end lost 2 bases, the J end lost 0 bases, and 19 bases lay between the germline ends. CDR1 and CDR2 from the germline V gene are MNHNS and SASEGT. CDR3 length: 19 residues.

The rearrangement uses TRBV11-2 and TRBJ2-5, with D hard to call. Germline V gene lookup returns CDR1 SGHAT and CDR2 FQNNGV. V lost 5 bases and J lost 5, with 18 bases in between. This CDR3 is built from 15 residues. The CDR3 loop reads CASSAYRSQTETQYF. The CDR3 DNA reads TGTGCCAGCAGCGCCTACCGGTCGCAGACGGAGACCCAGTACTTC.

The CDR3 bases are TGTGCCAGCAGTTTATTAGGACAGGGAGAACTAAACATTCAGTACTTC. Translated: CASSLLGQGELNIQYF. The rearrangement links TRBV27 to TRBJ2-4; 8 bases map to TRBD1. After removal of 1 base from V and 6 bases from J, the junction contained 8 bases not matched to a gene. Germline lookup yields CDR1 MNHEY and CDR2 SMNVEV (reference sequence). This CDR3 has 16 residues.

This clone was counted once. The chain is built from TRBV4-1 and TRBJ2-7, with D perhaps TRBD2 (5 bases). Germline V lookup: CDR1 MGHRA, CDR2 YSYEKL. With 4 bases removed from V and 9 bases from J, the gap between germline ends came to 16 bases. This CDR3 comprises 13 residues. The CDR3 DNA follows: TGCGCCAGCAGCCCAGGACTCTCCTTCATGCAGTACTTC. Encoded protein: CASSPGLSFMQYF.

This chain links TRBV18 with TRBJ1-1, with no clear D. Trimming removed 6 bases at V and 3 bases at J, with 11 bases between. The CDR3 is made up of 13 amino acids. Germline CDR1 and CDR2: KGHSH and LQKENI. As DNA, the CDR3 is TGTGCCAGCTCTATCCCATGGGACACTGAAGCTTTCTTT. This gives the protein CASSIPWDTEAFF.

DNA for the CDR3: TGCGCCAGCAGCGGGGCCGGGACAGGGGACACCGGGGAGCTGTTTTTT. Translating it yields CASSGAGTGDTGELFF. V is TRBV5-1 and J is TRBJ2-2, with 10 bases matching TRBD1. The V gene's germline CDR1 is SGHRS and CDR2 YFSETQ. The CDR3 length is 16 residues. J lost 3 bases, V lost 4 bases, and 6 bases had no gene match.

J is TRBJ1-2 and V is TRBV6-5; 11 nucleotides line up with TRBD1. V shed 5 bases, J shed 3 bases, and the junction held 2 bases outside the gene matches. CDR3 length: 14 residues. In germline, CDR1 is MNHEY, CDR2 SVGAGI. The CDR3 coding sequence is TGTGCCAGCAGTGGGACAGGGGGATACTATGGCTACACCTTC. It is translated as CASSGTGGYYGYTF.

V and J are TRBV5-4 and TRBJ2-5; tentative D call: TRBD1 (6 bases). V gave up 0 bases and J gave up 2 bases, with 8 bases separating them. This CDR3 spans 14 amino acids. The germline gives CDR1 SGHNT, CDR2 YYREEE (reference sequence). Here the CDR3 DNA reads TGTGCCAGCAGCTTGGCTGACAGGCAAGAGACCCAGTACTTC. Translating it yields CASSLADRQETQYF.

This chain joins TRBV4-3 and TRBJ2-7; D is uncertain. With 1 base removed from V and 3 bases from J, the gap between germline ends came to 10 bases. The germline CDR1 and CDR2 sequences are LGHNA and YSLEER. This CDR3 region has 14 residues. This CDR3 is CASSQGGLGYEQYF. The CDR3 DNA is TGCGCCAGCAGCCAAGGCGGCTTGGGCTACGAGCAGTACTTC.

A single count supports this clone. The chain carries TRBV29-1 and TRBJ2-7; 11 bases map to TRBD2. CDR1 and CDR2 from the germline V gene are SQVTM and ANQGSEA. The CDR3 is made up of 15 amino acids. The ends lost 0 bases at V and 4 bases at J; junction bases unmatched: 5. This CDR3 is CSVEDPGTSGYEQYF. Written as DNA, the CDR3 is TGCAGCGTTGAAGATCCTGGGACTAGCGGTTACGAGCAGTACTTC.

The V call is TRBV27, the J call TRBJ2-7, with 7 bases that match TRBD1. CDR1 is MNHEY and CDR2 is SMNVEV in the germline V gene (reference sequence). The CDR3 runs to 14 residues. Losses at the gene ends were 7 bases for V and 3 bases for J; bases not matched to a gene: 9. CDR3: CASNHRGLNYEQYF. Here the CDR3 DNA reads TGTGCCAGCAACCACAGGGGCCTGAACTACGAGCAGTACTTC.

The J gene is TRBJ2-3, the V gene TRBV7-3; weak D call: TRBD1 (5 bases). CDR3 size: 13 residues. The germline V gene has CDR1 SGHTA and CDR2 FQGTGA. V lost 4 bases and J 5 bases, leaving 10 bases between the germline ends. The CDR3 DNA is TGTGCCAGCAGCTCGACAGTCAGAGATACGCAGTATTTT. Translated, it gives CASSSTVRDTQYF.

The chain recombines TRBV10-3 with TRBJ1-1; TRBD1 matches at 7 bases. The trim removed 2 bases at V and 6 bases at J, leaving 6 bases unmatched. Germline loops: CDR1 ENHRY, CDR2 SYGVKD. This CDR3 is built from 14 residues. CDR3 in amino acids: CAISEPRQGPEAFF. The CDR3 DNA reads TGTGCCATCAGTGAGCCCCGACAGGGCCCTGAAGCTTTCTTT.

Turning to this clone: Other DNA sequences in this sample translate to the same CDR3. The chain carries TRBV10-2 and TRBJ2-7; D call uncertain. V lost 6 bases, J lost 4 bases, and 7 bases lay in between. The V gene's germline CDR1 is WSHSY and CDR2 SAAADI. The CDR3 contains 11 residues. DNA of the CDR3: TGCGCCAGCAGGGAAGGTTACGAGCAGTACTTC. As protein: CASREGYEQYF.

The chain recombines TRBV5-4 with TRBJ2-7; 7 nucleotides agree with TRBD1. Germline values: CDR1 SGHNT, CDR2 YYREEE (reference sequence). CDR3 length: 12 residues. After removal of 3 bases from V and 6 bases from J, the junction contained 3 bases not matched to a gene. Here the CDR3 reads CASSWDSVEQYF. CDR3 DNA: TGTGCCAGCAGCTGGGACAGTGTCGAGCAGTACTTC.

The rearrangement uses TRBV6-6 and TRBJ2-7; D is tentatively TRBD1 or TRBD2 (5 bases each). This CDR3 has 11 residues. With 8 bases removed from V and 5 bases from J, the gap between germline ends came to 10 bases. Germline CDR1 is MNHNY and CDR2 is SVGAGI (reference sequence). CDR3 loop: CASEGSHEQYF. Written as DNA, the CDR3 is TGTGCCAGCGAGGGGTCCCACGAGCAGTACTTC.

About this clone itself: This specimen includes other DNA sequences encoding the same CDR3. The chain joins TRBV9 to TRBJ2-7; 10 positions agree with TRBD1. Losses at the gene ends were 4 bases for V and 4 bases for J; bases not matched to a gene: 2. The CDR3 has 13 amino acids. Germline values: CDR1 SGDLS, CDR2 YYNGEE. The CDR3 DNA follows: TGTGCCAGCAGCCCGGGACAGGGGTACGAGCAGTACTTC. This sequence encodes CASSPGQGYEQYF.

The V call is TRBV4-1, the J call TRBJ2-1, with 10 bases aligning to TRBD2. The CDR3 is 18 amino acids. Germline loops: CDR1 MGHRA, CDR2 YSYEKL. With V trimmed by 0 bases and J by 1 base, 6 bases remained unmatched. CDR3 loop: CASSQDPSGSGSYNEQFF. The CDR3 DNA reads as TGCGCCAGCAGCCAAGATCCTAGCGGGAGCGGGTCCTACAATGAGCAGTTCTTC.

The CDR3 loop is CASSVRGDSYTEAFF. The CDR3 DNA is TGTGCCAGCAGTGTCCGGGGGGACAGCTATACTGAAGCTTTCTTT. The chain couples TRBV7-6 to TRBJ1-1, with 7 bases that match TRBD1. This CDR3 region has 15 residues. Trimming removed 6 bases from V and 5 bases from J; junction bases left unmatched: 12. Germline V gene sequence: CDR1 SGHVS, CDR2 FNYEAQ.

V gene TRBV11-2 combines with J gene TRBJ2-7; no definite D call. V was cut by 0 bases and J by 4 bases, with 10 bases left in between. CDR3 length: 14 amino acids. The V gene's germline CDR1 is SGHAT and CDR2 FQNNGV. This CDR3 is CASSLEDGLYEQYF. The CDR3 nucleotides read TGTGCCAGCAGCTTAGAGGACGGGTTGTACGAGCAGTACTTC.

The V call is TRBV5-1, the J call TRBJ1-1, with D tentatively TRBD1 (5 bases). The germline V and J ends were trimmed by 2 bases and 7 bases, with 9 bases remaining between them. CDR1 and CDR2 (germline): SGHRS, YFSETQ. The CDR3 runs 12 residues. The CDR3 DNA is TGCGCCAGCAGCTTTTGGCAGGGTGAAGCTTTCTTT. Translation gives CASSFWQGEAFF.

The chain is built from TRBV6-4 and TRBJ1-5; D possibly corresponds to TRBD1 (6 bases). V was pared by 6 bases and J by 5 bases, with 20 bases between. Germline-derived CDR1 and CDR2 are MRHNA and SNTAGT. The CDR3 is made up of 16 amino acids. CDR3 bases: TGTGCCAGCAGGGCCAACGCTATGAAGGGGGATCAGCCCCAGCATTTT. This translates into CASRANAMKGDQPQHF.

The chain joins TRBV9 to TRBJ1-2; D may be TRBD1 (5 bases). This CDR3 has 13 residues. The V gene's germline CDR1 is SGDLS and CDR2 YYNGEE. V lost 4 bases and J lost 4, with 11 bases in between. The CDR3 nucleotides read TGTGCCAGCAGCCAAGACGACAGCTATGGCTACACCTTC. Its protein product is CASSQDDSYGYTF. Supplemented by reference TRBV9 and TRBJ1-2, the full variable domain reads DSGVTQTPKHLITATGQRVTLRCSPRSGDLSVYWYQQSLDQGLQFLIQYYNGEERAKGNILERFSAQQFPDLHSELNLSSLELGDSALYFCASSQDDSYGYTFGSGTRLTVV.

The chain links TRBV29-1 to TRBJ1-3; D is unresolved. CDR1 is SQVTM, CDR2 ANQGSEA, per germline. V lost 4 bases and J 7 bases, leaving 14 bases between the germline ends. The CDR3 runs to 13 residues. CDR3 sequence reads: CSVVEAVGNTIYF. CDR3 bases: TGCAGCGTTGTAGAGGCCGTTGGGAACACCATATATTTT.